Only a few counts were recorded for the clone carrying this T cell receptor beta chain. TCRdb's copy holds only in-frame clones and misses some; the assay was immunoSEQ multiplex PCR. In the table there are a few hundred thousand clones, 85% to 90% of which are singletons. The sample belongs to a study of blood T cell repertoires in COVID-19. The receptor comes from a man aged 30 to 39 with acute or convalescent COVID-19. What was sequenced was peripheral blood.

CDR3 loop: CASSLVGQGSGTNTGELFF. DNA for the CDR3: TGTGCCAGCAGCTTAGTCGGACAGGGGAGTGGAACGAACACCGGGGAGCTGTTTTTT. The chain carries TRBV11-2 and TRBJ2-2; 9 bases align to TRBD1. The CDR3 length is 19 residues. Per the germline V gene, CDR1 is SGHAT and CDR2 is FQNNGV. Trimming cost V 1 base and J 0 bases; bases outside gene matches: 9. Based on the CDR3 plus reference TRBV11-2 and TRBJ2-2, the full variable domain is EAGVAQSPRYKIIEKRQSVAFWCNPISGHATLYWYQQILGQGPKLLIQFQNNGVVDDSQLPKDRFSAERLKGVDSTLKIQPAKLEDSAVYLCASSLVGQGSGTNTGELFFGEGSRLTVL.